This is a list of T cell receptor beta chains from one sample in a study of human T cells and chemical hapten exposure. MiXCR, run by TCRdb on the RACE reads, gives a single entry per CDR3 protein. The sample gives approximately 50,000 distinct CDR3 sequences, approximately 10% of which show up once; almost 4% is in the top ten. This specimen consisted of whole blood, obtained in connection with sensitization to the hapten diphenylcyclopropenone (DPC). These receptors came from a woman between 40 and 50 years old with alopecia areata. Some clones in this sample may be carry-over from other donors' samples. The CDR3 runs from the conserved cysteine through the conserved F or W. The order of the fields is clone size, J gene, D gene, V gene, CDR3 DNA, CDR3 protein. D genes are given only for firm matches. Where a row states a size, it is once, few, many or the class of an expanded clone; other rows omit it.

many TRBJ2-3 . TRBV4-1 TGCGCCAGCAGCCACCCGGGGGCTCACACAGATACGCAGTATTTT CASSHPGAHTDTQYF
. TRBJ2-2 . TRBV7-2 TGTGCCAGCAGCTTATTAGGCAGCCACACCGGGGAGCTGTTTTTT CASSLLGSHTGELFF
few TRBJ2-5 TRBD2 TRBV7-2 TGTGCCAGCAGCTTAGGACTAGCGGGGGATACCCAGTACTTC CASSLGLAGDTQYF
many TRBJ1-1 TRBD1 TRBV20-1 TGCAGTGCGGGTGACAGGGTTCGGTCTGAAGCTTTCTTT CSAGDRVRSEAFF
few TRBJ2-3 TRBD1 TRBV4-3 TGCGCCAGCAGCCAAGACGAAAGGGGGCAGGTAGATACGCAGTATTTT CASSQDERGQVDTQYF
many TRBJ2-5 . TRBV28 TGTGCCAGCAGCCTTGCGTCTGGAGGGGGCCAAGAGACCCAGTACTTC CASSLASGGGQETQYF
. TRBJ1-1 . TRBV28 TGTGCCAGCACCCCGCGTTCCACTGAAGCTTTCTTT CASTPRSTEAFF
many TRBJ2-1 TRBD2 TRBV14 TGTGCCAGCAGCCGAGCGGGGGGGAATGTCAATGAGCAGTTCTTC CASSRAGGNVNEQFF
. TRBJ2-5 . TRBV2 TGTGCCACCCAGGCGGGCAGGCAAGAGACCCAGTACTTC CATQAGRQETQYF
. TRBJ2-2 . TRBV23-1 TGCGCCAGCAGTCAATCTTACTTGAACACCGGGGAGCTGTTTTTT CASSQSYLNTGELFF
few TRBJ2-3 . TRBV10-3 TGTGCCATCAAGGAGCCCTCCACAGATACGCAGTATTTT CAIKEPSTDTQYF
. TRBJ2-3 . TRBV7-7 TGTGCTAGCAGCTTAGGAGGGGACAGCCACACAGATACGCAGTATTTT CASSLGGDSHTDTQYF
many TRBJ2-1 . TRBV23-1 TGCGCCAGCAGTCAATCGGCCGGGGTGCGGGAGCAGTTCTTC CASSQSAGVREQFF
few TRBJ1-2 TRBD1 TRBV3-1 TGTGCCAGCAGCCAAGATCCGGCAGGGGGGTATGGCTACACCTTC CASSQDPAGGYGYTF
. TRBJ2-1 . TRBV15 TGTGCCACCAGCAGAGATCCCGACAGAGCCAATGAGCAGTTCTTC CATSRDPDRANEQFF
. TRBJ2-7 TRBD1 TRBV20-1 TGCAGTGCTAGAGCAAGGACAGGGGGCAGCGAGCAGTACTTC CSARARTGGSEQYF
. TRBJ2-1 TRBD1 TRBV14 TGTGCCAGCAGCCAAGGACAGGGGGTTCCCTACAATGAGCAGTTCTTC CASSQGQGVPYNEQFF
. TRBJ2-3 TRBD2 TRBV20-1 TGCAGTGCTAGAGGATCCGGGACTAGCGTCGGTCCAGATACGCAGTATTTT CSARGSGTSVGPDTQYF
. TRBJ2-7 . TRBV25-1 TGTGCCAGCGGAGAACCCTGGGCCGAGCAGTACTTC CASGEPWAEQYF
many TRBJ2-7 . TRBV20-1 TGCAGTGCTTGGGAGGGGGGCACGGGTTACGAGCAGTACTTC CSAWEGGTGYEQYF
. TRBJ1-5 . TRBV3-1 TGTGCCAGCAGCCTAAAGGGTATGAGTCAGCCCCAGCATTTT CASSLKGMSQPQHF
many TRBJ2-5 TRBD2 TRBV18 TGTGCCAGCTCCCCTGGGACTAGCGGCGAGACCCAGTACTTC CASSPGTSGETQYF
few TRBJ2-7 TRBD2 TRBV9 TGTGCCAGCAGCGTAGGACTAGCGGGAGGGTACGAGCAGTACTTC CASSVGLAGGYEQYF